The 23 T cell receptor beta chains in this list originate from one sample, sequenced in a study of blood T cells in healthy people across ages (dated by TCRdb to about 2015). Library preparation used 5' RACE. Sequenced on an Illumina HiSeq 2500. The second PCR ran for about 6 to 11 cycles and used a J-beta primer mix along with a sample-barcoded 5' primer. TCRdb trimmed the raw reads at Q25, called clones with MiXCR and kept productive beta chains. CDR3 protein duplicates are merged, each entry listing the most common genes and DNA. Present in this sample are 600,000 to 1,000,000 distinct CDR3 sequences, 55% to 75% of which were seen just once. In total, the top ten clones hold about 20% of the sample. The sequenced sample consisted of blood. The receptor set was obtained from a man between 25 and 39 years old in good health.

The chain recombines TRBV7-2 with TRBJ1-5; D ambiguous. This CDR3 comprises 14 residues. The germline CDR1 and CDR2 sequences are SGHTA and FQGNSA. V lost 1 base, J lost 3 bases, and 7 bases lay in between. The CDR3 loop is CASSLGGYNQPQHF. The CDR3, as DNA: TGTGCCAGCAGCTTAGGCGGGTACAATCAGCCCCAGCATTTT. Variable domain in full (rest from reference TRBV7-2 and TRBJ1-5): GAGVSQSPSNKVTEKGKDVELRCDPISGHTALYWYRQSLGQGLEFLIYFQGNSAPDKSGLPSDRFSAERTGGSVSTLTIQRTQQEDSAVYLCASSLGGYNQPQHFGDGTRLSIL.

This chain joins TRBV27 and TRBJ2-1; TRBD2 matches at 9 bases. The trim removed 6 bases at V and 4 bases at J, leaving 10 bases unmatched. From germline, CDR1 is MNHEY and CDR2 SMNVEV (reference sequence). The CDR3 length is 16 residues. CDR3 protein: CASRFHSGSGYNEQFF. CDR3 coding DNA: TGTGCCAGCAGATTCCATAGCGGGAGTGGGTACAATGAGCAGTTCTTC.

The chain carries TRBV4-2 and TRBJ2-1; 10 bases agree with TRBD2. The DNA end is a closer match to TRBJ2-7, so the J assignment may be wrong. CDR3 length: 15 residues. CDR1 is LGHNA and CDR2 is YNFKEQ in the germline V gene. Here the CDR3 DNA reads TGTGCCAGCAGCCGAGCGGGAGGGGACTACAATGAGCAGTACTTC. This gives the protein CASSRAGGDYNEQYF.

Worth noting for this clonotype: A single base separates this from a much larger clone, so it may be a read error. V usage is TRBV29-1 and J usage is TRBJ2-1; D ambiguous. The J call may be wrong; the DNA end is better matched by TRBJ2-7. Per germline, CDR1 SQVTM and CDR2 ANQGSEA. This CDR3 has 14 amino acids. In nucleotides, the CDR3 is TGCAGCGTTAGACGAACGACCTTCTACAATGAGCAGTACTTC. Protein sequence: CSVRRTTFYNEQYF.

In this sample, this clonotype turned up a few times. The chain recombines TRBV20-1 with TRBJ2-6; the D gene is possibly TRBD2 (6 bases). The germline V and J ends were trimmed by 3 bases and 2 bases, with 8 bases remaining between them. Germline loops: CDR1 DFQATT, CDR2 SNEGSKA (reference sequence). This CDR3 spans 14 amino acids. The CDR3 protein is CSASPSAGANVLTF. The CDR3 DNA reads as TGCAGTGCTAGCCCTAGCGCTGGGGCCAACGTCCTGACTTTC.

The V gene is TRBV20-1, the J gene TRBJ2-1, with 10 bases lining up with TRBD2. J was trimmed by 10 bases and V by 5 bases; bases with no gene match: 14. This CDR3 comprises 15 residues. Germline values: CDR1 DFQATT, CDR2 SNEGSKA (reference sequence). In DNA, the CDR3 is TGCAGTGCTGCCCCCTTGAGCGGGGGGGGCCGGGAGCAGTTCTTC. Its protein is CSAAPLSGGGREQFF.

The rearrangement joins TRBV7-9 to TRBJ2-7, with 7 bases lining up with TRBD2. V lost 5 bases and J lost 3; bases outside the gene matches: 7. The CDR3 length is 14 residues. Looked up from germline, CDR1 is SEHNR and CDR2 is FQNEAQ (reference sequence). The CDR3 DNA reads as TGTGCCAGCAGCGGGGGACTAACACTCTACGAGCAGTACTTC. Its translation is CASSGGLTLYEQYF.

This clonotype showed up just a few times. This sequence joins TRBV20-1 and TRBJ2-1; no clear D gene. The germline V gene has CDR1 DFQATT and CDR2 SNEGSKA (reference sequence). V was clipped by 5 bases and J by 3 bases, with 5 bases between them. The CDR3 runs 11 residues. CDR3 amino acids: CSAYDYNEQFF. CDR3 DNA: TGCAGTGCTTACGACTACAATGAGCAGTTCTTC.

The rearrangement links TRBV5-1 to TRBJ2-7; D remains ambiguous. Trimming pared 5 bases from V and 5 bases from J, leaving 20 bases between. The CDR3 spans 15 residues. CDR1 and CDR2 (germline): SGHRS, YFSETQ. CDR3 nucleotides: TGCGCCAGCAGGTTTGGTGGAGAAGTTTTCAACGAGCAGTACTTC. It is translated as CASRFGGEVFNEQYF.

This rearrangement joins TRBV7-2 to TRBJ2-7; possible D gene TRBD2, 6 bases. Germline CDR1 reads SGHTA; CDR2 reads FQGNSA. Trimming took off 2 bases at V and 2 bases at J, with 19 bases between the two ends. The CDR3 totals 17 residues. In DNA, the CDR3 is TGTGCCAGCAGCTTAATTGTACGAGCGCGGGGAACCTACGAGCAGTACTTC. Translation gives CASSLIVRARGTYEQYF.

The V gene is TRBV25-1, the J gene TRBJ1-6; weak D call: TRBD1 (6 bases). The CDR3 contains 13 residues. With 8 bases removed from V and 9 bases from J, the gap between germline ends came to 14 bases. CDR1 is MGHDK, CDR2 SYGVNS, per germline. The CDR3 coding sequence is TGTGCCAGCCAAACAGGGTGGGGTTCACCCCTCCACTTT. Protein sequence: CASQTGWGSPLHF.

This clonotype has a single count. The chain is built from TRBV10-2 and TRBJ2-3, with TRBD1 matching over 11 bases. This CDR3 is 13 amino acids long. The V segment lost 4 bases and the J segment 14 bases; nucleotides outside the gene matches: 8. In germline, CDR1 is WSHSY, CDR2 SAAADI. This CDR3 is CASSVLGQGDVYF. Here the CDR3 DNA reads TGCGCCAGCAGTGTGTTGGGACAGGGGGATGTGTATTTT.

CDR3 in DNA: TGTGCCAGCAGCTTAAGGAGGGCCGGTGACAGCTTCCCCCTCTCTGGGGCCAACGTCCTGACTTTC. It specifies CASSLRRAGDSFPLSGANVLTF. The chain combines TRBV11-2 with TRBJ2-6; a possible D gene is TRBD2 (6 bases). Per germline, CDR1 SGHAT and CDR2 FQNNGV. Between the trimmed V and J ends, which lost 2 bases and 0 bases, there was a span of 26 bases. CDR3 length equals 22 residues. The full variable domain, with the rest looked up from reference TRBV11-2 and TRBJ2-6, is EAGVAQSPRYKIIEKRQSVAFWCNPISGHATLYWYQQILGQGPKLLIQFQNNGVVDDSQLPKDRFSAERLKGVDSTLKIQPAKLEDSAVYLCASSLRRAGDSFPLSGANVLTFGAGSRLTVL.

CDR3 residues: CSVEGGLASKDTQYF. The CDR3, as DNA: TGCAGCGTTGAAGGCGGACTAGCTTCGAAAGATACGCAGTATTTT. The rearrangement uses TRBV29-1 and TRBJ2-3, with TRBD2 matching over 8 bases. The germline CDR1 and CDR2 sequences are SQVTM and ANQGSEA. Germline trimming cut 1 base from V and 5 bases from J; bases unmatched to any gene: 8. The CDR3 is made up of 15 amino acids.

This clonotype was observed a few times. The chain recombines TRBV20-1 with TRBJ2-7; D gene uncertain. The CDR3 runs 13 residues. CDR1 and CDR2 from the germline V gene are DFQATT and SNEGSKA (reference sequence). Trimming stripped 4 bases from V and 0 bases from J, with 10 bases between. CDR3 bases: TGCAGTGCTACTACGTCCTACTCCTACGAGCAGTACTTC. It specifies CSATTSYSYEQYF.

This clonotype was observed a few times. The chain links TRBV20-1 to TRBJ2-3; the D gene is possibly TRBD2 (6 bases). This CDR3 region has 16 residues. CDR1 is DFQATT and CDR2 is SNEGSKA in the germline V gene (reference sequence). Deletions cut 0 bases from V and 3 bases from J, with 16 bases between. The CDR3: CSARDLMGGVTDTQYF. The CDR3 DNA is TGCAGTGCTAGAGATTTGATGGGGGGAGTAACAGATACGCAGTATTTT.

This chain's CDR3 is CASSQQPNTEAFF. The CDR3 DNA sequence: TGTGCCAGCAGCCAACAACCGAACACTGAAGCTTTCTTT. The J gene is TRBJ1-1, the V gene TRBV3-1; D is undetermined. The V end was cut by 2 bases, the J end by 1 base, with 5 bases between. CDR1 is LGHDT, CDR2 YNNKEL, per germline (reference sequence). The CDR3 totals 13 residues.

V and J are TRBV29-1 and TRBJ2-1; D possibly corresponds to TRBD2 (6 bases). This CDR3 is built from 16 residues. V shed 3 bases and J shed 0 bases, with 15 bases lying between them. Germline assignment: CDR1 SQVTM and CDR2 ANQGSEA. The CDR3 region has the DNA TGCAGCGTTGACGGCGTTATCGGGAGCTCCTACAATGAGCAGTTCTTC. It translates to CSVDGVIGSSYNEQFF.

The chain couples TRBV3-1 to TRBJ2-7; D is unclear. Trimming stripped 1 base from V and 2 bases from J, with 6 bases between. The V gene's germline CDR1 is LGHDT and CDR2 YNNKEL (reference sequence). CDR3 length: 13 amino acids. CDR3 nucleotides: TGTGCCAGCAGCCAAGGACATCCCTACGAGCAGTACTTC. The encoded protein is CASSQGHPYEQYF.

The chain employs TRBV4-2 and TRBJ1-2; D uncertain. Trimming removed 2 bases at V and 6 bases at J, with 7 bases between. CDR3 size: 12 residues. Germline CDR1 and CDR2: LGHNA and YNFKEQ. CDR3 bases: TGTGCCAGCAGCCAACGACCCAATGGCTACACCTTC. This gives the protein CASSQRPNGYTF.

The chain uses TRBV2 and TRBJ2-1, with 8 bases lining up with TRBD2. The CDR3 is made up of 18 amino acids. The germline V gene has CDR1 SNHLY and CDR2 FYNNEI. Trimming removed 4 bases from V and 1 base from J; junction bases left unmatched: 12. CDR3 sequence: CASSGGLVGDRSYNEQFF. CDR3 coding DNA: TGTGCCAGCAGTGGGGGACTAGTGGGAGATCGATCCTACAATGAGCAGTTCTTC.

The chain has TRBV24-1 and TRBJ2-7; 8 bases align to TRBD2. The J call may be faulty, since TRBJ2-5 better matches the DNA end. The germline V gene encodes CDR1 KGHDR and CDR2 SFDVKD. The CDR3 covers 16 residues. The CDR3 region has the DNA TGTGCCACCAGTGACCGGAGGCTAGCGGGCCAAGAGACCCAGTACTTC. Translating gives CATSDRRLAGQETQYF.

The chain is built from TRBV7-3 and TRBJ1-1; unclear D gene. This CDR3 region has 13 residues. Trimming removed 6 bases from V and 1 base from J, with 9 bases in between. Germline CDR1 is SGHTA and CDR2 is FQGTGA. CDR3 coding DNA: TGTGCCAGCAGATTACCCCAGAACACTGAAGCTTTCTTT. This encodes CASRLPQNTEAFF.